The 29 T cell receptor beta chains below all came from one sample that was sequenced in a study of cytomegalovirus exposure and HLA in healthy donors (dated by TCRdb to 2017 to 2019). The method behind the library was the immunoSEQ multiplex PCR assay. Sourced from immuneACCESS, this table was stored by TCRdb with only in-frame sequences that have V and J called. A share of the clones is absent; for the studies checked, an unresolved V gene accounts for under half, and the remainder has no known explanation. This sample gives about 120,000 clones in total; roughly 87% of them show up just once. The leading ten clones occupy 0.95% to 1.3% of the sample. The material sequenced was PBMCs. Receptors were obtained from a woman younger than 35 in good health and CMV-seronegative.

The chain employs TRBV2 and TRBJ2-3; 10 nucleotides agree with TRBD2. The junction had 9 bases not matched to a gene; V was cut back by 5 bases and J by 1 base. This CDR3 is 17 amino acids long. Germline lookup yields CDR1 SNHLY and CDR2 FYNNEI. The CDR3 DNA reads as TGTGCCAGCAGTTGGAAGACTAGCGGGCTTCGCACAGATACGCAGTATTTT. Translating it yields CASSWKTSGLRTDTQYF.

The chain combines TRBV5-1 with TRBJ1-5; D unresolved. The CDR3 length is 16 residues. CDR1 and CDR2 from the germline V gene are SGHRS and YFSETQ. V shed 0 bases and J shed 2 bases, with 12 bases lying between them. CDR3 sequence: CASSLGPRRGNQPQHF. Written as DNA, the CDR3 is TGCGCCAGCAGCTTGGGCCCACGGCGGGGCAATCAGCCCCAGCATTTT.

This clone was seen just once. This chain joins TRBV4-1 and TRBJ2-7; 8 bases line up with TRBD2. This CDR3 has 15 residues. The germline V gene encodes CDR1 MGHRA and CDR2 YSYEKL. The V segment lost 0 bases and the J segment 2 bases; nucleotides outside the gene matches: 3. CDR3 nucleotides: TGCGCCAGCAGCCAAGATGGGCGGGGGGCCTACGAGCAGTACTTC. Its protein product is CASSQDGRGAYEQYF.

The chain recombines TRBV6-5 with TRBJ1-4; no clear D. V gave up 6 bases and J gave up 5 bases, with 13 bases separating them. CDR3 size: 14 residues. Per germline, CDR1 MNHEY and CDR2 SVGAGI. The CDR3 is CASSRLPYNEKLFF. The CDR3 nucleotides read TGTGCCAGCAGCCGACTACCTTACAATGAAAAACTGTTTTTT.

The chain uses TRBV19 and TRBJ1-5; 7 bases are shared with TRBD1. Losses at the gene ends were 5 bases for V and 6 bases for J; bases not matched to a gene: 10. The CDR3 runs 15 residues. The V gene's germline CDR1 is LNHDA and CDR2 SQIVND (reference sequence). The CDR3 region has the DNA TGTGCCAGTAGTGGGGCTGACAGGGCAGGTCAGCCCCAGCATTTT. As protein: CASSGADRAGQPQHF.

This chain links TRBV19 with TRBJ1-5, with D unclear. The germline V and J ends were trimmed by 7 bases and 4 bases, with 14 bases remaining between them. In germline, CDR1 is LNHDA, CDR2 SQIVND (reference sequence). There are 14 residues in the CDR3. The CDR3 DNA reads TGTGCCAGTACAGGCCGGGGAACTAATCAGCCCCAGCATTTT. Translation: CASTGRGTNQPQHF.

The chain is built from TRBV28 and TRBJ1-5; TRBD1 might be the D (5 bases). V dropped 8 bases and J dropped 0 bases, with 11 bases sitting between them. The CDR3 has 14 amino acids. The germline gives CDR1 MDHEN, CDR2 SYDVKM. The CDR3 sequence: CASASRGSNQPQHF. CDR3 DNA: TGTGCCAGCGCCTCAAGGGGTAGCAATCAGCCCCAGCATTTT.

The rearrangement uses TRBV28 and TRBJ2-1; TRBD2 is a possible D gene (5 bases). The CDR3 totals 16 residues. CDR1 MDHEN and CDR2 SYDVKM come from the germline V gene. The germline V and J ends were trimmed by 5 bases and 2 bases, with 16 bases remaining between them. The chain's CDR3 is CASSLLPGIPYNEQFF. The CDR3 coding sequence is TGTGCCAGCAGTCTACTTCCCGGGATCCCCTACAATGAGCAGTTCTTC.

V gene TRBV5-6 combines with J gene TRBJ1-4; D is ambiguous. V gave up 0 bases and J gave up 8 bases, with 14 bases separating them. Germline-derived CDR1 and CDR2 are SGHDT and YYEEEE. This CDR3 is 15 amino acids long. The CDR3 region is CASSLDATIGEKLFF. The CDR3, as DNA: TGTGCCAGCAGCTTGGACGCCACAATCGGGGAAAAACTGTTTTTT.

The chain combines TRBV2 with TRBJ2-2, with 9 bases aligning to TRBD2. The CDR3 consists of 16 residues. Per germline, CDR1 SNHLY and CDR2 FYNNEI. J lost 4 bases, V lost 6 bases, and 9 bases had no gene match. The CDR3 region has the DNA TGTGCCAGCAGCGATCCCGGGACTAGCCTCACCGGGGAGCTGTTTTTT. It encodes CASSDPGTSLTGELFF.

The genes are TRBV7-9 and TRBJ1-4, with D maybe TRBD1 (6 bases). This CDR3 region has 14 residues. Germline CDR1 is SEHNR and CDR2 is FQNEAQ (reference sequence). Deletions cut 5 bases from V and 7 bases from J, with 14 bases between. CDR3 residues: CASSGARGGEKLFF. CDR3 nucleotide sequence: TGTGCCAGCAGCGGGGCAAGGGGGGGTGAAAAACTGTTTTTT.

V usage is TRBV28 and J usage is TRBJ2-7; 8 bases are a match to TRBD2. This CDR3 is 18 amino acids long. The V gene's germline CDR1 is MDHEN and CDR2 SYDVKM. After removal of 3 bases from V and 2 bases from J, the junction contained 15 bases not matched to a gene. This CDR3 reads CASSFTYSLAGPTYEQYV. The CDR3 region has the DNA TGTGCCAGCAGTTTCACATACAGTCTAGCGGGTCCCACCTACGAGCAGTACGTC.

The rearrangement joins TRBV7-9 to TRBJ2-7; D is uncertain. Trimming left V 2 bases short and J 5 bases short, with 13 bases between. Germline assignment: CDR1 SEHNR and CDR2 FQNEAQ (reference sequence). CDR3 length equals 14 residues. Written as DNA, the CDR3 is TGTGCCAGCAGCTTACCCGACGGCGGCGACGAGCAGTACTTC. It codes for CASSLPDGGDEQYF.

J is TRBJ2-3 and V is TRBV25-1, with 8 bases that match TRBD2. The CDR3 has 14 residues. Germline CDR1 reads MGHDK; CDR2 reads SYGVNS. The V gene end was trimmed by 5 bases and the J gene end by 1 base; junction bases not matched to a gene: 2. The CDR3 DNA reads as TGTGCCAGCAGTCTACTAGCGGGCACAGATACGCAGTATTTT. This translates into CASSLLAGTDTQYF.

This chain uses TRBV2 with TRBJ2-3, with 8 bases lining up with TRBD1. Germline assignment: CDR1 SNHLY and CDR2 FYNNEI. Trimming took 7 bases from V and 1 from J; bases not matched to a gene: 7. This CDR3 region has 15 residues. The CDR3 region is CASNAPGGGTDTQYF. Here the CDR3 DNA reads TGTGCCAGCAACGCCCCAGGGGGCGGCACAGATACGCAGTATTTT.

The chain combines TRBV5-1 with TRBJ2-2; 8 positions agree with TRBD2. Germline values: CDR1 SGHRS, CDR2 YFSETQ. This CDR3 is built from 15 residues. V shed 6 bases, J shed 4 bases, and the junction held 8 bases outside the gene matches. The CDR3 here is CASTDGTRRTGELFF. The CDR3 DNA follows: TGCGCCAGCACGGACGGGACTAGACGCACCGGGGAGCTGTTTTTT.

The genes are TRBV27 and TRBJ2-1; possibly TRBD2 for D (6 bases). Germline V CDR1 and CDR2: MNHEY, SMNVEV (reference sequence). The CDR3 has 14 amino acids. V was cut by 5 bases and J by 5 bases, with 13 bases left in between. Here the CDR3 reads CASSNRWGDNEQFF. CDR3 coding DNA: TGTGCCAGCAGTAACCGATGGGGGGACAATGAGCAGTTCTTC.

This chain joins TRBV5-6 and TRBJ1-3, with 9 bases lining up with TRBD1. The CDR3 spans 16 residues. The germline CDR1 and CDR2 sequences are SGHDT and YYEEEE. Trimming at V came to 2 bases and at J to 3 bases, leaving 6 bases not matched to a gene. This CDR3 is CASSFWTGENGNTIYF. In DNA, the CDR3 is TGTGCCAGCAGCTTCTGGACAGGGGAGAATGGAAACACCATATATTTT.

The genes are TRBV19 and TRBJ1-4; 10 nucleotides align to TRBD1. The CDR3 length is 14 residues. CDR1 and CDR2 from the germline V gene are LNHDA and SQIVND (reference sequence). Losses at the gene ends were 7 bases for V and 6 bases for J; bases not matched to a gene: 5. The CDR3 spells CASNSGTGDEKLFF. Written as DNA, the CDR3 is TGTGCCAGTAATTCCGGGACAGGGGATGAAAAACTGTTTTTT.

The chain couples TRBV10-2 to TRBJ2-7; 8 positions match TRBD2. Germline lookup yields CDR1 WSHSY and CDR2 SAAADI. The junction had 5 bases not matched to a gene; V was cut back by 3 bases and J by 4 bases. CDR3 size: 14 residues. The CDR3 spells CASSEPGGVYEQYF. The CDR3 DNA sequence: TGCGCCAGCAGTGAACCGGGAGGGGTGTACGAGCAGTACTTC.

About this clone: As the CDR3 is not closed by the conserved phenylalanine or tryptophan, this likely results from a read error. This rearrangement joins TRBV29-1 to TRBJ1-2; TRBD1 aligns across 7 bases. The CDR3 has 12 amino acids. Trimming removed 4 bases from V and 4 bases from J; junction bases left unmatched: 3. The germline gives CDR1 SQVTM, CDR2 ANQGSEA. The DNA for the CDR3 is TGCAGCGTTGGGTCAGGGGGCTATGGCTACACCTCC. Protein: CSVGSGGYGYTS.

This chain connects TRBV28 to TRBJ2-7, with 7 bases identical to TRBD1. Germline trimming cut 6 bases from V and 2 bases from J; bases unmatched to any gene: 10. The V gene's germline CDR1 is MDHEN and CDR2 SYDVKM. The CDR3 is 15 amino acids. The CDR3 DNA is TGTGCCAGCAGGCTTACAGGGGCTCCTACCTACGAGCAGTACTTC. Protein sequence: CASRLTGAPTYEQYF.

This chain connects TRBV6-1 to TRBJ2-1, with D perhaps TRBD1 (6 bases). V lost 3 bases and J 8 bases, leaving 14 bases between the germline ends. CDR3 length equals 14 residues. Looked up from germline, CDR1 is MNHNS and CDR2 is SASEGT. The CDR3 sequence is CASSDRGPLDEQFF. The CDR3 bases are TGTGCCAGCAGTGACAGGGGCCCCCTTGATGAGCAGTTCTTC.

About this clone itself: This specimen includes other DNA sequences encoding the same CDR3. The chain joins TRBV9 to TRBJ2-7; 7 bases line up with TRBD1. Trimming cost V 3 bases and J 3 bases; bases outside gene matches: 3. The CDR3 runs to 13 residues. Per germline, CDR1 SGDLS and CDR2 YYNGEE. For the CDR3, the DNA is TGTGCCAGCAGCGCCGGGACAGTCTACGAGCAGTACTTC. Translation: CASSAGTVYEQYF.

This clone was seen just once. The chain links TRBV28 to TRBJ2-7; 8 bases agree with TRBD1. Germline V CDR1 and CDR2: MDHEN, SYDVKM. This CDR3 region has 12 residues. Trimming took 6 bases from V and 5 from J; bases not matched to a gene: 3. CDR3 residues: CASRTGDHEQYF. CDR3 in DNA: TGTGCCAGCAGGACAGGGGACCACGAGCAGTACTTC.

CDR3 in amino acids: CASSEGWGVVKETQYF. CDR3 DNA sequence: TGTGCCAGCAGTGAAGGCTGGGGGGTTGTAAAAGAGACCCAGTACTTC. This sequence joins TRBV2 and TRBJ2-5, with a weak D call TRBD2 (6 bases). From germline, CDR1 is SNHLY and CDR2 FYNNEI. The CDR3 runs 16 residues. The ends were cut back, 1 base at V and 3 bases at J, with 15 bases in the middle. The whole variable domain, filled in from reference TRBV2 and TRBJ2-5, reads EPEVTQTPSHQVTQMGQEVILRCVPISNHLYFYWYRQILGQKVEFLVSFYNNEISEKSEIFDDQFSVERPDGSNFTLKIRSTKLEDSAMYFCASSEGWGVVKETQYFGPGTRLLVL.

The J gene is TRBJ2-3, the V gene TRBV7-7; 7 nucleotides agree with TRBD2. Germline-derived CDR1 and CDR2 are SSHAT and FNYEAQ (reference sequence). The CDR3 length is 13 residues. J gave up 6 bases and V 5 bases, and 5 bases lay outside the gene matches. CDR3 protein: CASSQAGLDTQYF. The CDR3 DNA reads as TGTGCCAGCAGCCAAGCGGGACTCGATACGCAGTATTTT.

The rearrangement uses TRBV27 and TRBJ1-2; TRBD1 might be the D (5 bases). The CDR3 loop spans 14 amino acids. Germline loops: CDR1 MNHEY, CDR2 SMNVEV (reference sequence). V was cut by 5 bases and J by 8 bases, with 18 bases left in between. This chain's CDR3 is CASSRGLTGGGYTF. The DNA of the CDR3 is TGTGCCAGCAGTAGGGGACTCACAGGAGGAGGCTACACCTTC.

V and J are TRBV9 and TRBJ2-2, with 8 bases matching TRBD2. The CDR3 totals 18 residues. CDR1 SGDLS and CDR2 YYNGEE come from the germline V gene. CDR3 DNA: TGTTTCCTTCGTCAGCGGGAGTTAGGTACCCTGAACACCGGGGAGCTGTTTTTT. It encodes CFLRQRELGTLNTGELFF. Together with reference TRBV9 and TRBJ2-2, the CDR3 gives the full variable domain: DSGVTQTPKHLITATGQRVTLRCSPRSGDLSVYWYQQSLDQGLQFLIQYYNGEERAKGNILERFSAQQFPDLHSELNLSSLELGDSALYFCFLRQRELGTLNTGELFFGEGSRLTVL.